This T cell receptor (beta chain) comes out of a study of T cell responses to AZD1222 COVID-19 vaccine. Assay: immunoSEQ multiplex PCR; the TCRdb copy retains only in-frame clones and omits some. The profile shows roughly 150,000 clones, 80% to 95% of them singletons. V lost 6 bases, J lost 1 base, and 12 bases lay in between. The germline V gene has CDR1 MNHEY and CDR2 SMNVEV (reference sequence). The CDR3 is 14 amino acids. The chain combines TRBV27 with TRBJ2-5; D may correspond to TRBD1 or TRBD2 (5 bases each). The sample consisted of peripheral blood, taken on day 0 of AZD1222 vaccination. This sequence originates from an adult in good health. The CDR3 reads CASRSRDLQETQYF. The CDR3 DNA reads TGTGCCAGCAGAAGCCGGGACCTCCAAGAGACCCAGTACTTC.